Below, 24 T cell receptor beta chains from the same sample are listed, as sequenced in a study of T cells after yellow fever vaccination. A single record per CDR3 protein comes from TCRdb applying MiXCR to the 5' RACE reads. Of approximately 610,000 distinct CDR3 sequences detected, about 17% appear once; the ten largest clones hold around a sixth. The sequencing used PBMCs, collected more than 4 days after the first yellow fever vaccination. All receptors derive from a man between 18 and 29 years old who received the YFV17D yellow fever vaccine.

J is TRBJ2-1 and V is TRBV6-2 or TRBV6-3, with TRBD2 identical over 7 bases. V lost 8 bases to trimming and J lost 4 bases; unmatched junction nucleotides: 5. CDR1 and CDR2 from the germline V gene are MNHEY and SVGEGT. The CDR3 is made up of 13 amino acids. This chain's CDR3 is CASSGGRYNEQFF. In nucleotides, the CDR3 is TGTGCCAGCTCCGGGGGGAGATACAATGAGCAGTTCTTC.

This clonotype turned up a few times. This sequence joins TRBV13 and TRBJ1-5; no definite D call. Trimming stripped 4 bases from V and 4 bases from J, with 14 bases between. This CDR3 is 15 amino acids long. The germline V gene has CDR1 PRHDT and CDR2 FYEKMQ (reference sequence). Written as DNA, the CDR3 is TGTGCCAGCAGCTCTCCGGACGGGAAAAATCAGCCCCAGCATTTT. Translating gives CASSSPDGKNQPQHF.

V gene TRBV7-9 combines with J gene TRBJ2-3; D is unresolved. Germline assignment: CDR1 SEHNR and CDR2 FQNEAQ (reference sequence). V was cut by 0 bases and J by 4 bases, with 5 bases left in between. This CDR3 contains 13 residues. CDR3 sequence: CASSLAEPDTQYF. The CDR3 DNA sequence: TGTGCCAGCAGCTTAGCAGAGCCAGATACGCAGTATTTT.

This clonotype appeared many times. The chain employs TRBV18 and TRBJ2-5; TRBD1 might be the D (5 bases). The CDR3 sequence is 13 residues long. Trimming left V 8 bases short and J 4 bases short, with 14 bases between. Germline CDR1 reads KGHSH; CDR2 reads LQKENI. The chain's CDR3 is CASSPPGSETQYF. The DNA of the CDR3 is TGTGCCAGCAGTCCACCAGGGTCAGAGACCCAGTACTTC.

The chain couples TRBV18 to TRBJ1-6; the match to TRBD1 covers 7 bases. CDR3 length: 17 residues. Germline assignment: CDR1 KGHSH and CDR2 LQKENI. V shed 3 bases, J shed 2 bases, and the junction held 7 bases outside the gene matches. The CDR3 DNA reads as TGTGCCAGCTCACCGTCCAGGGGGGCGACCTATAATTCACCCCTCCACTTT. Translating gives CASSPSRGATYNSPLHF.

The V gene is TRBV4-2, the J gene TRBJ2-3; a weak D match, TRBD2 (6 bases). CDR1 is LGHNA, CDR2 YNFKEQ, per germline. V was shortened by 1 base and J by 4 bases, with 15 bases between the two germline ends. The CDR3 has 16 amino acids. The CDR3 DNA follows: TGTGCCAGCAGCCAAGGGTACCGGGGGTTGGCAGATACGCAGTATTTT. It codes for CASSQGYRGLADTQYF.

This clonotype occurred many times. The chain recombines TRBV12-3 or TRBV12-4 with TRBJ1-6, with D maybe TRBD1 (6 bases). The CDR3 has 15 amino acids. The V end lost 1 base, the J end lost 7 bases, and 11 bases lay between the germline ends. CDR3 sequence reads: CASSLGGAWNSPLHF. DNA for the CDR3: TGTGCCAGCAGTTTAGGGGGGGCTTGGAATTCACCCCTCCACTTT.

The chain carries TRBV7-9 and TRBJ2-3; weak D call: TRBD1 (6 bases). This CDR3 comprises 13 residues. Between the trimmed V and J ends, which lost 5 bases and 5 bases, there was a span of 11 bases. In germline, CDR1 is SEHNR, CDR2 FQNEAQ (reference sequence). In DNA form, the CDR3 reads TGTGCCAGCAGCCAGACCAGGGGAGATACGCAGTATTTT. Its translation: CASSQTRGDTQYF.

This clonotype came up a few times. The J gene is TRBJ2-1, the V gene TRBV3-1; 8 bases match TRBD1. This CDR3 is 13 amino acids long. Germline CDR1 LGHDT, CDR2 YNNKEL (reference sequence). V trimming: 5 bases; J trimming: 7 bases; junction bases outside the gene matches: 4. DNA of the CDR3: TGTGCCAGCAGCGCCCGGACAGGGAATGAGCAGTTCTTC. Amino acid sequence: CASSARTGNEQFF.

J is TRBJ1-2 and V is TRBV20-1, with a possible D match to TRBD1 (6 bases). V lost 0 bases to trimming and J lost 3 bases, with 11 bases between them. There are 14 residues in the CDR3. Germline CDR1 is DFQATT and CDR2 is SNEGSKA (reference sequence). CDR3 DNA: TGCAGTGCTAGAGATCGACCAGGGGACTATGGCTACACCTTC. This sequence encodes CSARDRPGDYGYTF.

CDR3 nucleotide sequence: TGTGCCAGCTCAGTACGTCTGGCGGGTAAGGGAGGAGGCAATGAGCAGTTCTTC. Translating gives CASSVRLAGKGGGNEQFF. The J gene is TRBJ2-1, the V gene TRBV18; the D gene is possibly TRBD2 (6 bases). The V gene lost 5 bases and the J gene lost 6 bases, with 26 bases spanning the gap. CDR1 is KGHSH and CDR2 is LQKENI in the germline V gene. The CDR3 loop spans 18 amino acids. Full variable domain (missing parts from reference TRBV18 and TRBJ2-1): NAGVMQNPRHLVRRRGQEARLRCSPMKGHSHVYWYRQLPEEGLKFMVYLQKENIIDESGMPKERFSAEFPKEGPSILRIQQVVRGDSAAYFCASSVRLAGKGGGNEQFFGPGTRLTVL.

There are a few counts of this clonotype. V usage is TRBV3-1 and J usage is TRBJ2-3; 13 positions match TRBD2. Germline loops: CDR1 LGHDT, CDR2 YNNKEL (reference sequence). CDR3 length equals 18 residues. J was trimmed by 4 bases and V by 0 bases; bases with no gene match: 7. The CDR3 loop is CASSQEATSGGAPDTQYF. In nucleotides, the CDR3 is TGTGCCAGCAGCCAAGAGGCCACTAGCGGGGGGGCCCCAGATACGCAGTATTTT.

The chain couples TRBV4-3 to TRBJ1-5; D gene ambiguous. Germline V gives CDR1 LGHNA, CDR2 YSLEER. CDR3 length: 16 amino acids. Trimming pared 0 bases from V and 2 bases from J, leaving 11 bases between. The chain's CDR3 is CASSQDWKGGNQPQHF. CDR3 nucleotides: TGCGCCAGCAGCCAAGATTGGAAAGGAGGCAATCAGCCCCAGCATTTT.

This clonotype was picked up a small number of times. A much larger clone differs from this one at a single base, so this may be a read error. This chain links TRBV11-3 with TRBJ2-2; the D gene is possibly TRBD2 (5 bases). This CDR3 comprises 15 residues. With 1 base removed from V and 1 base from J, the gap between germline ends came to 7 bases. CDR1 SGHNT and CDR2 YENEEA come from the germline V gene. CDR3 sequence (DNA): TGTGCCAGCAGCTTAGCGGCGGGGAACACCGGGGAGCTGTTTTTT. This encodes CASSLAAGNTGELFF.

This clonotype showed up many times. The chain uses TRBV11-2 and TRBJ2-1; 8 positions agree with TRBD2. The V and J ends lost 2 bases and 7 bases, in that order; junction bases with no gene match: 10. This CDR3 has 16 residues. Germline-derived CDR1 and CDR2 are SGHAT and FQNNGV. DNA of the CDR3: TGTGCCAGCAGCTTATTAAGGAGCGGGGGCGGGAATGAGCAGTTCTTC. Translating gives CASSLLRSGGGNEQFF.

The CDR3 loop is CSAKTGTNEKLFF. The DNA of the CDR3 is TGCAGTGCTAAGACCGGGACTAATGAAAAACTGTTTTTT. J is TRBJ1-4 and V is TRBV20-1; D not certain. The germline CDR1 and CDR2 sequences are DFQATT and SNEGSKA (reference sequence). The CDR3 has 13 residues. V was trimmed by 4 bases and J by 2 bases, leaving 8 bases between them.

V and J are TRBV5-1 and TRBJ2-5; D ambiguous. The V gene lost 0 bases and the J gene lost 4 bases, with 10 bases spanning the gap. The length of the CDR3 is 14 residues. Germline CDR1 reads SGHRS; CDR2 reads YFSETQ. The CDR3: CASSLDLEIETQYF. As DNA, the CDR3 is TGCGCCAGCAGCTTGGACCTTGAGATAGAGACCCAGTACTTC.

The genes are TRBV6-1 and TRBJ1-2; 8 positions match TRBD1. Germline V gene sequence: CDR1 MNHNS, CDR2 SASEGT. The junction had 6 bases not matched to a gene; V was cut back by 5 bases and J by 4 bases. The CDR3 has 14 amino acids. CDR3 protein: CASSQRTGSYGYTF. The CDR3 DNA reads as TGTGCCAGCAGTCAAAGGACAGGGAGCTATGGCTACACCTTC.

The chain is built from TRBV27 and TRBJ1-1; TRBD1 might be the D (5 bases). Germline CDR1 reads MNHEY; CDR2 reads SMNVEV (reference sequence). The CDR3 extends over 14 amino acids. Trimming took off 3 bases at V and 1 base at J, with 9 bases between the two ends. CDR3 in DNA: TGTGCCAGCAGTTTCTCAGGGACGAACACTGAAGCTTTCTTT. Its protein product is CASSFSGTNTEAFF.

This chain connects TRBV9 to TRBJ2-3, with D tentatively TRBD2 (5 bases). The CDR3 is made up of 17 amino acids. The V end lost 4 bases, the J end lost 0 bases, and 18 bases lay between the germline ends. Germline V lookup: CDR1 SGDLS, CDR2 YYNGEE. CDR3 DNA: TGTGCCAGCAGCCCGAGGTCAGTGGACTCTAGCACAGATACGCAGTATTTT. Translating gives CASSPRSVDSSTDTQYF. The whole variable domain, filled in from reference TRBV9 and TRBJ2-3, reads DSGVTQTPKHLITATGQRVTLRCSPRSGDLSVYWYQQSLDQGLQFLIQYYNGEERAKGNILERFSAQQFPDLHSELNLSSLELGDSALYFCASSPRSVDSSTDTQYFGPGTRLTVL.

This clonotype was counted only a few times. This chain joins TRBV5-1 and TRBJ1-1; a possible D gene is TRBD1 (5 bases). Germline-derived CDR1 and CDR2 are SGHRS and YFSETQ. This CDR3 comprises 13 residues. V gave up 0 bases and J gave up 7 bases, with 10 bases separating them. The CDR3 DNA reads TGCGCCAGCAGCTTGGCGGGGGGGATTGAAGCTTTCTTT. It yields the protein CASSLAGGIEAFF.

This clonotype came up a few times. The rearrangement joins TRBV4-1 to TRBJ2-5; 13 bases match TRBD2. This CDR3 spans 22 amino acids. V lost 0 bases and J lost 5; bases outside the gene matches: 21. In germline, CDR1 is MGHRA, CDR2 YSYEKL. DNA for the CDR3: TGCGCCAGCAGCCAAGAATTACAGGCTAGCGGCCGACTAGCGGGGGGTTCGGAGACCCAGTACTTC. It translates to CASSQELQASGRLAGGSETQYF.

This clonotype was detected a few times. The chain carries TRBV5-1 and TRBJ2-2; tentative D call: TRBD1 (5 bases). Trimming stripped 4 bases from V and 0 bases from J, with 16 bases between. The V gene's germline CDR1 is SGHRS and CDR2 YFSETQ. The CDR3 length is 17 residues. CDR3 DNA sequence: TGCGCCAGCAGCGCAGACAGTTACCCAACGAACACCGGGGAGCTGTTTTTT. Protein product: CASSADSYPTNTGELFF.

This clonotype was picked up a small number of times. The gene calls are TRBV7-9 and TRBJ1-3, with TRBD1 identical over 8 bases. Trimming took 5 bases from V and 0 from J; bases not matched to a gene: 6. The CDR3 sequence is 16 residues long. Germline CDR1 is SEHNR and CDR2 is FQNEAQ (reference sequence). CDR3 loop: CASSPRDRFSGNTIYF. CDR3 sequence (DNA): TGTGCCAGCAGCCCTCGGGACAGGTTCTCTGGAAACACCATATATTTT. Full variable domain (missing parts from reference TRBV7-9 and TRBJ1-3): DTGVSQNPRHKITKRGQNVTFRCDPISEHNRLYWYRQTLGQGPEFLTYFQNEAQLEKSRLLSDRFSAERPKGSFSTLEIQRTEQGDSAMYLCASSPRDRFSGNTIYFGEGSWLTVV.